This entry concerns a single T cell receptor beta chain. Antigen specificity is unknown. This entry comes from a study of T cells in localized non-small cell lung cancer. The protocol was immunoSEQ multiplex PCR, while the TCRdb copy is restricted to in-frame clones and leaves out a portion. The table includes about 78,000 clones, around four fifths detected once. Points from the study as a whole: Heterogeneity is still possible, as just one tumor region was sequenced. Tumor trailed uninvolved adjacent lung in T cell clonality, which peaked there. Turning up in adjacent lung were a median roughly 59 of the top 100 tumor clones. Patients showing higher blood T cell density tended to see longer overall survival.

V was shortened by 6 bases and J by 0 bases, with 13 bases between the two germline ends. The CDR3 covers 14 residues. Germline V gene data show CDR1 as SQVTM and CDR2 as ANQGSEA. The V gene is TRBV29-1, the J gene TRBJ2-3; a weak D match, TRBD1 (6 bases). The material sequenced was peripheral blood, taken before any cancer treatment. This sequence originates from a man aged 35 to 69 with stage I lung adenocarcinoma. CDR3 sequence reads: CSVAGTTSTDTQYF. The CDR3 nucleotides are TGCAGCGTCGCCGGGACAACTAGCACAGATACGCAGTATTTT.